Following are 21 T cell receptor beta chains from one sample sequenced in a study of breast tumors, draining lymph nodes, adjacent tissues. TCRdb ran MiXCR on the multiplex PCR reads and lists one entry per CDR3 protein. Among over 200,000 distinct CDR3 sequences listed, 32% were seen once. The lymph nodes were axillary draining lymph nodes from breast cancer patients. The sequencing sample was made of axillary lymph node tissue. All receptors derive from a female donor with breast cancer. Some clones in this sample may be carry-over from other donors' samples.

This clonotype has at least ten counts. V is TRBV7-9 and J is TRBJ2-7, with D possibly being TRBD2 (6 bases). Germline CDR1 SEHNR, CDR2 FQNEAQ (reference sequence). V lost 3 bases, J lost 6 bases, and 18 bases lay in between. The CDR3 covers 15 residues. In DNA form, the CDR3 reads TGTGCCAGCAGCTTCGGGACTTTTAAAGAACGCGAGCAGTACTTC. Translated, it gives CASSFGTFKEREQYF.

This chain connects TRBV7-2 to TRBJ1-2, with D unresolved. CDR1 SGHTA and CDR2 FQGNSA come from the germline V gene. The CDR3 consists of 18 residues. Trimming removed 5 bases at V and 2 bases at J, with 24 bases between. In DNA form, the CDR3 reads TGTGCCAGCAGCGCCCGAGTTGGAGGCAATGGCCCGAACTATGGCTACACCTTC. Translation: CASSARVGGNGPNYGYTF.

Ten or more counts support this clonotype. The chain is built from TRBV7-2 and TRBJ2-3, with D tentatively TRBD1 (6 bases). The CDR3 has 14 residues. Trimming shortened V by 6 bases and J by 1 base, and 11 bases separated the two germline ends. Germline V gives CDR1 SGHTA, CDR2 FQGNSA. The CDR3 DNA follows: TGTGCCAGCAGAACAGGGAGCGGCACAGATACGCAGTATTTT. This encodes CASRTGSGTDTQYF.

This clonotype was counted at least ten times. The chain has TRBV5-1 and TRBJ1-4; 7 bases match TRBD1. From germline, CDR1 is SGHRS and CDR2 YFSETQ. The junction had 13 bases not matched to a gene; V was cut back by 0 bases and J by 11 bases. The CDR3 is 16 amino acids. Here the CDR3 DNA reads TGCGCCAGCAGCTTGGACCGGGGGACAGCCATAAGCAAACTGTTTTTT. This gives the protein CASSLDRGTAISKLFF.

This chain uses TRBV29-1 with TRBJ1-2, with TRBD1 matching 7 bases. Trimming removed 3 bases from V and 5 bases from J; junction bases left unmatched: 12. CDR3 size: 15 residues. Germline V CDR1 and CDR2: SQVTM, ANQGSEA. CDR3 in amino acids: CSVDRIRGRGYGYTF. CDR3 DNA: TGCAGCGTTGATAGGATTAGGGGGCGAGGGTATGGCTACACCTTC.

This chain connects TRBV6-2 or TRBV6-3 to TRBJ2-3, with D perhaps TRBD2 (5 bases). With 5 bases removed from V and 1 base from J, the gap between germline ends came to 16 bases. Germline lookup yields CDR1 MNHEY and CDR2 SVGEGT. The CDR3 length is 16 residues. This CDR3 reads CASSHGVRRRTDTQYF. CDR3 bases: TGTGCCAGCAGTCACGGTGTCCGGAGGCGCACAGATACGCAGTATTTT.

This clonotype was recorded many times. This chain connects TRBV30 to TRBJ1-6; 8 positions agree with TRBD1. This CDR3 comprises 15 residues. Germline assignment: CDR1 GTSNPN and CDR2 SVGIG (reference sequence). V lost 5 bases to trimming and J lost 10 bases; unmatched junction nucleotides: 13. The CDR3: CAWVGEGTGVSPLHF. The CDR3 nucleotides read TGTGCCTGGGTCGGCGAGGGGACAGGCGTCTCACCCCTCCACTTT.

This clonotype has only a few counts. Just one base apart from a much larger clone, this may be a read error. CDR3 region: CASRQSTGSYGYTF. The CDR3 DNA reads as TGTGCCAGCCGCCAATCGACAGGGAGCTATGGCTACACCTTC. The chain joins TRBV6-5 to TRBJ1-2; TRBD1 matches at 7 bases. V dropped 8 bases and J dropped 4; count of bases not matched to a gene: 10. The CDR3 consists of 14 residues. Germline CDR1 MNHEY, CDR2 SVGAGI.

This clonotype showed up many times. The chain carries TRBV3-1 and TRBJ2-7; TRBD2 matches at 9 bases. V was clipped by 2 bases and J by 4 bases; unmatched bases: 9. From germline, CDR1 is LGHDT and CDR2 YNNKEL (reference sequence). The CDR3 covers 16 residues. DNA of the CDR3: TGTGCCAGCAGCCAACCCCAAGGACTAGCGAGGTACGAGCAGTACTTC. It translates to CASSQPQGLARYEQYF.

As for this clonotype: Given a much more abundant clone one base away, this may be a read error. The chain is built from TRBV11-2 and TRBJ1-3; unclear D gene. V was cut by 0 bases and J by 0 bases, with 9 bases left in between. Looked up from germline, CDR1 is SGHAT and CDR2 is FQNNGV. The CDR3 covers 16 residues. For the CDR3, the DNA is TGTGCCAGCAGCTTAGATTCAGGATCCTCTGGAAACACCATATATTTT. Its translation: CASSLDSGSSGNTIYF.

There are many counts of this clonotype. The chain combines TRBV7-2 with TRBJ2-1; the D gene is possibly TRBD2 (6 bases). The germline CDR1 and CDR2 sequences are SGHTA and FQGNSA. The CDR3 extends over 20 amino acids. The ends were cut back, 5 bases at V and 0 bases at J, with 26 bases in the middle. The CDR3 region is CASSKAPGLRKPSSYNEQFF. CDR3 sequence (DNA): TGTGCCAGCAGCAAAGCCCCGGGACTCCGGAAACCCAGCTCCTACAATGAGCAGTTCTTC.

The rearrangement joins TRBV20-1 to TRBJ2-3; 7 bases line up with TRBD2. J lost 11 bases, V lost 4 bases, and 15 bases had no gene match. CDR1 and CDR2 (germline): DFQATT, SNEGSKA (reference sequence). The CDR3 length is 14 residues. CDR3 in amino acids: CSANERWDYNEQYF. CDR3 DNA: TGCAGTGCTAACGAGCGGTGGGACTACAATGAGCAGTATTTT.

This rearrangement joins TRBV7-9 to TRBJ2-7; D gene uncertain. The closer fit of TRBJ2-5 to the DNA end suggests the J call may be wrong. CDR3 length: 14 amino acids. Germline assignment: CDR1 SEHNR and CDR2 FQNEAQ (reference sequence). Here the CDR3 reads CASGKGGFSETQYF. CDR3 nucleotides: TGTGCCAGCGGAAAAGGCGGTTTTTCGGAGACCCAGTACTTC.

The rearrangement links TRBV12-3 or TRBV12-4 to TRBJ2-1, with D perhaps matching TRBD1 or TRBD2 (5 bases each). The CDR3 contains 14 residues. The ends were cut back, 6 bases at V and 10 bases at J, with 19 bases in the middle. CDR3 in amino acids: CASSPRGGRSEQFF. The DNA of the CDR3 is TGTGCCAGCAGCCCCCGTGGGGGACGGTCAGAGCAGTTCTTC.

This clonotype was detected a few times. One base away lies a much larger clone, so this may be a sequencing read error. The rearrangement uses TRBV5-5 and TRBJ1-2; D not certain. Deletions cut 5 bases from V and 6 bases from J, with 14 bases between. Germline V gene data show CDR1 as SGHKS and CDR2 as YYEKEE (reference sequence). The CDR3 extends over 13 amino acids. The CDR3 coding sequence is TGTGCCAGCAGTTTAGGTCCACCGGATGGCTACACCTTC. Amino acid sequence: CASSLGPPDGYTF.

About this clonotype: A read error may be the cause here, since a much bigger clone is one base away. The rearrangement joins TRBV5-1 to TRBJ1-4, with no clear D. Per the germline V gene, CDR1 is SGHRS and CDR2 is YFSETQ. The CDR3 totals 14 residues. The CDR3 sequence: CASSERRQNEELFF. The DNA of the CDR3 is TGCGCCAGCAGCGAGAGGAGGCAAAATGAAGAACTGTTTTTT.

Comments on this clonotype: The junction and the germline gene differ at one end; a read error may be behind it. The chain employs TRBV18 and TRBJ2-1, with TRBD2 matching over 10 bases. Germline-derived CDR1 and CDR2 are KGHSH and LQKENI. The CDR3 runs 16 residues. The CDR3 nucleotides read TGTGCCAGCTCACCATCCCTAGCGGGGGCCTACAATGAGCGGTTCTTC. Translated, it gives CASSPSLAGAYNERFF.

The chain combines TRBV20-1 with TRBJ2-5; TRBD1 is a possible D gene (5 bases). The germline CDR1 and CDR2 sequences are DFQATT and SNEGSKA (reference sequence). This CDR3 is 13 amino acids long. V was shortened by 6 bases and J by 2 bases, with 13 bases between the two germline ends. The CDR3 region has the DNA TGCAGTGCCCTCTGGGGCACTCAAGAGACCCAGTACTTC. Translated: CSALWGTQETQYF.

This clonotype appeared a few times. Being one base from a much bigger clone, this may be a read error. Here the CDR3 DNA reads TGCGCCAGCAGCACAGCCCCGGACAGTCAAGAGACCCAGTACTTC. This codes for CASSTAPDSQETQYF. V is TRBV5-1 and J is TRBJ2-5; D might be TRBD1 (6 bases). This CDR3 is built from 15 residues. Germline-derived CDR1 and CDR2 are SGHRS and YFSETQ. Trimming took 4 bases from V and 2 from J, leaving 15 bases between them.

This chain joins TRBV7-6 and TRBJ2-5, with 15 bases identical to TRBD2. Trimming took 4 bases from V and 9 from J; bases not matched to a gene: 12. The CDR3 has 17 residues. Germline V gene lookup returns CDR1 SGHVS and CDR2 FNYEAQ. This CDR3 is CASSSGLAGGGGVAQYF. As DNA, the CDR3 is TGTGCCAGCAGCTCGGGACTAGCGGGAGGCGGGGGTGTGGCCCAGTACTTC.

In this sample, this clonotype turned up many times. The rearrangement joins TRBV7-9 to TRBJ1-5; no reliable D call. The CDR3 contains 13 residues. Germline V CDR1 and CDR2: SEHNR, FQNEAQ (reference sequence). With 4 bases removed from V and 3 bases from J, the gap between germline ends came to 7 bases. The CDR3, as DNA: TGTGCCAGCAGCTCGGGTACCAATCAGCCCCAGCATTTT. Encoded protein: CASSSGTNQPQHF.